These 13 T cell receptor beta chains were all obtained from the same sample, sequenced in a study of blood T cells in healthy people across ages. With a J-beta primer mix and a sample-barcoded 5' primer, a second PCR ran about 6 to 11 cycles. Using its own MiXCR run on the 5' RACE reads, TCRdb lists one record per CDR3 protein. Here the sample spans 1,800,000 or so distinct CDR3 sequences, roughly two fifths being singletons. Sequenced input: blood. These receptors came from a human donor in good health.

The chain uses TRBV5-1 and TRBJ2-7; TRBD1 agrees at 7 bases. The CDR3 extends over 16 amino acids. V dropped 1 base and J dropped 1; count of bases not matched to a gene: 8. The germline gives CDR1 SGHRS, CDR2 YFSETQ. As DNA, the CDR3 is TGCGCCAGCAGCTTGTCGACCCCGGACAGGTCCTACGAGCAGTACTTC. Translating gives CASSLSTPDRSYEQYF.

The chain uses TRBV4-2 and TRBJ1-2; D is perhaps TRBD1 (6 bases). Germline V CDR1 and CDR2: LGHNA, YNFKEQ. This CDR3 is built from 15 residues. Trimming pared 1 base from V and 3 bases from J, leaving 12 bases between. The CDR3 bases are TGTGCCAGCAGCCAAGGGACAGTATCCGACTATGGCTACACCTTC. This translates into CASSQGTVSDYGYTF.

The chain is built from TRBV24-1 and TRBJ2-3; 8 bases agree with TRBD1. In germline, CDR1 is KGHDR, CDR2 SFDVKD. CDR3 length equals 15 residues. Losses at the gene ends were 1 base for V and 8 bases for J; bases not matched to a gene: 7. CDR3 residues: CATSDLGTGGGTQYF. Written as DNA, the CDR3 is TGTGCCACCAGTGATTTAGGGACAGGCGGAGGTACGCAGTATTTT.

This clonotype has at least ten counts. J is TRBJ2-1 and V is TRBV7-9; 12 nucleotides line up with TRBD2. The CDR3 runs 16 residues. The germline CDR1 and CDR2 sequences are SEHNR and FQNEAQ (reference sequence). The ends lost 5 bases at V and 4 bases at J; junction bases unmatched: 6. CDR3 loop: CASSPRTSGAYNEQFF. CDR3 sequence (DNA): TGTGCCAGCAGCCCTAGGACTAGCGGGGCTTACAATGAGCAGTTCTTC.

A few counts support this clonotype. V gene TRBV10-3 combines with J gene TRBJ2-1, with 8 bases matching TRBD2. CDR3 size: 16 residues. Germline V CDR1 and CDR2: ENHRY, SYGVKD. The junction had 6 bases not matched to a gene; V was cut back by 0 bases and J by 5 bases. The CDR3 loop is CAISESQAGADNEQFF. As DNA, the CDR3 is TGTGCCATCAGTGAGTCACAAGCGGGGGCCGACAATGAGCAGTTCTTC.

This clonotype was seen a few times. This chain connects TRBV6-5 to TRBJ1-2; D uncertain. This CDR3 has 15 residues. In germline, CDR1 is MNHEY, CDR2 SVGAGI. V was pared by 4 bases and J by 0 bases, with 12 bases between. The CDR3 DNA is TGTGCCAGCAGTTTCACGAGGACCGCTAACTATGGCTACACCTTC. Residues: CASSFTRTANYGYTF.

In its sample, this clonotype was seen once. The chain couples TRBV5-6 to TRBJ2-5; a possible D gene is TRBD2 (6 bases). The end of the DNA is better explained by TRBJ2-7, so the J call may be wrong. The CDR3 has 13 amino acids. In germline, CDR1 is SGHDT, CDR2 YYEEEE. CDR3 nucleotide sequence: TGTGCCAGCAGCTTTTGGACTAACTACGAGCAGTACTTC. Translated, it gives CASSFWTNYEQYF.

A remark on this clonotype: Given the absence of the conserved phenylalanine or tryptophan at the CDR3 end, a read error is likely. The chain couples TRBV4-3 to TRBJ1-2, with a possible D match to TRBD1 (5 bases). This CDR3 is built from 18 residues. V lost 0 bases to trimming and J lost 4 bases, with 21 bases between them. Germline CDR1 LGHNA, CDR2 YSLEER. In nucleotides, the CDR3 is TGCGCCAGCAGCCAAGATTCCCGCGTCGGGGCGCCCGGCTATGGCTACACCTGC. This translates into CASSQDSRVGAPGYGYTC.

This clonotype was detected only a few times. The CDR3, as DNA: TGTGCCAGCAGTTATGGGCTAACCCTCGCCCAAGAGACCCAGTACTTC. Encoded protein: CASSYGLTLAQETQYF. The V and J genes are TRBV6-2 or TRBV6-3 and TRBJ2-5; D remains ambiguous. This CDR3 contains 16 residues. V was cut by 3 bases and J by 1 base, with 15 bases left in between. The germline V gene has CDR1 MNHEY and CDR2 SVGEGT.

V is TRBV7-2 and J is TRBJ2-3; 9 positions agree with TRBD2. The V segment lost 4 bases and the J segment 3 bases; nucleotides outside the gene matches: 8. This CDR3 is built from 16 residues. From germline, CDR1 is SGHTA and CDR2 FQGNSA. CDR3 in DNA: TGTGCCAGCAGCTCGGGCCGTAGCGGGGGAACAGATACGCAGTATTTT. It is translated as CASSSGRSGGTDTQYF. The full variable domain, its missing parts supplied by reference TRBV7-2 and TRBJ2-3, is GAGVSQSPSNKVTEKGKDVELRCDPISGHTALYWYRQSLGQGLEFLIYFQGNSAPDKSGLPSDRFSAERTGGSVSTLTIQRTQQEDSAVYLCASSSGRSGGTDTQYFGPGTRLTVL.

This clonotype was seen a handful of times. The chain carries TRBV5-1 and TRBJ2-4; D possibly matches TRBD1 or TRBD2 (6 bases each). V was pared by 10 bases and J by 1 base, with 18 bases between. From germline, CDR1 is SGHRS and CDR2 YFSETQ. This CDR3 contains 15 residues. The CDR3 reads CAAEWPGAAKNIQYF. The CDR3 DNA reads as TGCGCCGCGGAATGGCCGGGGGCGGCCAAAAACATTCAGTACTTC. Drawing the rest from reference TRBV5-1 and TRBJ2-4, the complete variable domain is KAGVTQTPRYLIKTRGQQVTLSCSPISGHRSVSWYQQTPGQGLQFLFEYFSETQRNKGNFPGRFSGRQFSNSRSEMNVSTLELGDSALYLCAAEWPGAAKNIQYFGAGTRLSVL.

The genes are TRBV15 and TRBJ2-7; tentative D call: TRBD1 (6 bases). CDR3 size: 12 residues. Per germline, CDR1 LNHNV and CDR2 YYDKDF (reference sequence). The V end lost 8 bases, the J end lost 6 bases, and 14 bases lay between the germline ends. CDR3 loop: CATHEGEGEQYF. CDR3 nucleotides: TGTGCCACCCACGAGGGGGAAGGCGAGCAGTACTTC.

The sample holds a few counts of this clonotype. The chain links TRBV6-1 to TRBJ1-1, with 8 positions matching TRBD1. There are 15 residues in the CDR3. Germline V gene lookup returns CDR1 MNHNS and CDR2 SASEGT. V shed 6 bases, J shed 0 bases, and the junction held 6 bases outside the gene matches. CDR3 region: CASSRQGYLNTEAFF. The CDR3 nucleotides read TGTGCCAGCAGCAGACAGGGGTACTTGAACACTGAAGCTTTCTTT.